The 22 T cell receptor beta chains below come from one sample, sequenced in a study of shared clonotypes between healthy human individuals. Method: immunoSEQ multiplex PCR; TCRdb's copy keeps in-frame clones and lacks some. The sample records hundreds of thousands of clones, less than 80% being singletons. The sequenced sample was memory CD4+ T cells sorted from blood. Subset indicated: CD45RA-negative fraction. The receptors were gathered from a woman in her 30s in good health.

The rearrangement joins TRBV7-9 to TRBJ1-1; tentatively, D is TRBD1 (5 bases). The V end lost 5 bases, the J end lost 6 bases, and 13 bases lay between the germline ends. From germline, CDR1 is SEHNR and CDR2 FQNEAQ (reference sequence). CDR3 size: 13 residues. CDR3 loop: CASSNNRGAEAFF. DNA of the CDR3: TGTGCCAGCAGCAACAATAGAGGGGCTGAAGCTTTCTTT.

This chain links TRBV9 with TRBJ2-1, with a tentative D call TRBD1 (6 bases). Germline V gene data show CDR1 as SGDLS and CDR2 as YYNGEE. The CDR3 length is 14 residues. Trimming removed 0 bases at V and 5 bases at J, with 9 bases between. DNA of the CDR3: TGTGCCAGCAGCGTAGATAACAGGGACAATGAGCAGTTCTTC. It specifies CASSVDNRDNEQFF.

This chain links TRBV11-2 with TRBJ2-7, with D perhaps matching TRBD2 (5 bases). The ends were cut back, 4 bases at V and 3 bases at J, with 13 bases in the middle. Per the germline V gene, CDR1 is SGHAT and CDR2 is FQNNGV. CDR3 size: 14 residues. The CDR3 DNA reads TGTGCCAGCAGCTACGGGGTCGAGGGCTACGAGCAGTACTTC. Its protein product is CASSYGVEGYEQYF.

This clone was seen only a few times. The J gene is TRBJ2-5, the V gene TRBV25-1, with 7 bases identical to TRBD1. The end of the DNA is better explained by TRBJ2-7, so the J call may be wrong. The CDR3 extends over 13 amino acids. Per the germline V gene, CDR1 is MGHDK and CDR2 is SYGVNS. CDR3: CASSGDRAYEQYF. CDR3 in DNA: TGTGCCAGCAGCGGTGACAGGGCCTACGAGCAGTACTTC.

The V gene is TRBV4-2, the J gene TRBJ2-7; 8 bases fit TRBD2. The CDR3 covers 15 residues. The V gene end was trimmed by 0 bases and the J gene end by 5 bases; junction bases not matched to a gene: 6. Looked up from germline, CDR1 is LGHNA and CDR2 is YNFKEQ. The CDR3 protein is CASSQDRTSLHEQYF. CDR3 bases: TGTGCCAGCAGCCAAGACAGGACTAGCCTCCACGAGCAGTACTTC.

The chain links TRBV7-9 to TRBJ2-6, with D perhaps assigned TRBD1 or TRBD2 (5 bases each). Germline V gene sequence: CDR1 SEHNR, CDR2 FQNEAQ (reference sequence). The ends were cut back, 10 bases at V and 0 bases at J, with 19 bases in the middle. The CDR3 is 17 residues long. Here the CDR3 reads CAIGDRHTNSGANVLTF. As DNA, the CDR3 is TGTGCCATCGGGGACCGTCATACCAACTCTGGGGCCAACGTCCTGACTTTC.

This rearrangement joins TRBV7-2 to TRBJ1-1; D is possibly TRBD1 (5 bases). The CDR3 runs to 14 residues. Per the germline V gene, CDR1 is SGHTA and CDR2 is FQGNSA. Trimming took off 1 base at V and 4 bases at J, with 10 bases between the two ends. The CDR3 nucleotides are TGTGCCAGCAGCTTAGTCGGGGGTTCCACTGAAGCTTTCTTT. It translates to CASSLVGGSTEAFF.

The V call is TRBV15, the J call TRBJ2-3; unclear D gene. Germline V gives CDR1 LNHNV, CDR2 YYDKDF (reference sequence). Trimming removed 1 base from V and 4 bases from J, with 9 bases in between. The CDR3 has 14 amino acids. CDR3 sequence reads: CATSRVPAADTQYF. CDR3 bases: TGTGCCACCAGCAGAGTTCCCGCCGCAGATACGCAGTATTTT.

The sample holds one count of this clone. J is TRBJ2-4 and V is TRBV15, with D perhaps TRBD2 (5 bases). CDR1 and CDR2 from the germline V gene are LNHNV and YYDKDF (reference sequence). V lost 5 bases, J lost 8 bases, and 16 bases lay in between. The CDR3 loop spans 14 amino acids. In DNA, the CDR3 is TGTGCCACCAGCCCCGCAAGAGGGAGAGACATTCAGTACTTC. This codes for CATSPARGRDIQYF.

To note about this clone: The sample holds other DNA sequences that translate to the same CDR3. The chain links TRBV5-1 to TRBJ1-1; D is ambiguous. The V end was cut by 0 bases, the J end by 1 base, with 10 bases between. The CDR3 length is 15 residues. The germline gives CDR1 SGHRS, CDR2 YFSETQ. The CDR3 nucleotides read TGCGCCAGCAGCTTGGCCCCGGGTCCGAACACTGAAGCTTTCTTT. Residues: CASSLAPGPNTEAFF.

V gene TRBV28 combines with J gene TRBJ1-5, with 7 bases fitting TRBD1. The CDR3 is 16 amino acids. V lost 6 bases and J lost 3; bases outside the gene matches: 11. From germline, CDR1 is MDHEN and CDR2 SYDVKM. The CDR3 DNA is TGTGCCAGCAGAGCAACAGGGGATCCTACCAATCAGCCCCAGCATTTT. As protein: CASRATGDPTNQPQHF. The full variable domain, completed using reference TRBV28 and TRBJ1-5, is DVKVTQSSRYLVKRTGEKVFLECVQDMDHENMFWYRQDPGLGLRLIYFSYDVKMKEKGDIPEGYSVSREKKERFSLILESASTNQTSMYLCASRATGDPTNQPQHFGDGTRLSIL.

V and J are TRBV5-1 and TRBJ2-5; D tentatively fits TRBD1 or TRBD2 (6 bases each). The V end was cut by 3 bases, the J end by 5 bases, with 14 bases between. Per germline, CDR1 SGHRS and CDR2 YFSETQ. The CDR3 consists of 14 residues. CDR3 nucleotide sequence: TGCGCCAGCAGCTACTCTTTAGGGGGGGAGACCCAGTACTTC. Translating it yields CASSYSLGGETQYF. Full variable domain (rest looked up from reference TRBV5-1 and TRBJ2-5): KAGVTQTPRYLIKTRGQQVTLSCSPISGHRSVSWYQQTPGQGLQFLFEYFSETQRNKGNFPGRFSGRQFSNSRSEMNVSTLELGDSALYLCASSYSLGGETQYFGPGTRLLVL.

V gene TRBV11-1 combines with J gene TRBJ1-4; D might be TRBD1 (5 bases). The CDR3 is 15 amino acids. Between the trimmed V and J ends, which lost 4 bases and 4 bases, there was a span of 13 bases. CDR1 and CDR2 (germline): SGHAT, FQDESV (reference sequence). The CDR3 spells CASSSSWDFNEKLFF. CDR3 nucleotides: TGTGCCAGCAGCTCCTCGTGGGACTTTAATGAAAAACTGTTTTTT.

This clone was counted only a few times. The sample holds other DNA sequences that translate to the same CDR3. The chain links TRBV7-8 to TRBJ2-3; D not resolved. Trimming removed 5 bases at V and 0 bases at J, with 15 bases between. Germline CDR1 reads SGHVS; CDR2 reads FQNEAQ. The CDR3 extends over 16 amino acids. This CDR3 reads CASSPRPGSSTDTQYF. CDR3 coding DNA: TGTGCCAGCAGCCCTAGACCCGGATCTAGCACAGATACGCAGTATTTT.

The chain has TRBV6-1 and TRBJ1-1; a weak D match, TRBD1 (5 bases). The CDR3 spans 13 residues. From germline, CDR1 is MNHNS and CDR2 SASEGT. Trimming removed 3 bases from V and 3 bases from J, with 8 bases in between. This CDR3 reads CASSDYRYTEAFF. The CDR3 DNA reads TGTGCCAGCAGTGATTACAGGTACACTGAAGCTTTCTTT.

The chain is built from TRBV28 and TRBJ2-1, with 7 bases fitting TRBD2. This CDR3 is 14 amino acids long. V shed 6 bases, J shed 9 bases, and the junction held 11 bases outside the gene matches. Per the germline V gene, CDR1 is MDHEN and CDR2 is SYDVKM. The DNA for the CDR3 is TGTGCCAGCAGCATCCGGGAGGTCGTTAGTGAGCAGTTCTTC. It specifies CASSIREVVSEQFF. The entire variable domain, with the rest obtained from reference TRBV28 and TRBJ2-1, is as follows: DVKVTQSSRYLVKRTGEKVFLECVQDMDHENMFWYRQDPGLGLRLIYFSYDVKMKEKGDIPEGYSVSREKKERFSLILESASTNQTSMYLCASSIREVVSEQFFGPGTRLTVL.

The CDR3 sequence: CASSPDSTNTEAFF. CDR3 in DNA: TGCGCCAGCAGCCCGGACAGTACGAACACTGAAGCTTTCTTT. V gene TRBV5-1 combines with J gene TRBJ1-1, with TRBD1 as a possible D gene (6 bases). The CDR3 contains 14 residues. The germline V gene has CDR1 SGHRS and CDR2 YFSETQ. V shed 4 bases and J shed 1 base, with 11 bases lying between them.

The V call is TRBV7-9, the J call TRBJ2-7; maybe TRBD1 (6 bases). The germline V and J ends were trimmed by 1 base and 3 bases, with 13 bases remaining between them. Looked up from germline, CDR1 is SEHNR and CDR2 is FQNEAQ (reference sequence). CDR3 length: 15 residues. The CDR3 bases are TGTGCCAGCAGCTTAGGGACAGCCGGAGGCTACGAGCAGTACTTC. As protein: CASSLGTAGGYEQYF.

The V and J genes are TRBV29-1 and TRBJ1-1; D gene ambiguous. Deletions cut 4 bases from V and 2 bases from J, with 11 bases between. From germline, CDR1 is SQVTM and CDR2 ANQGSEA. The length of the CDR3 is 13 residues. DNA of the CDR3: TGCAGCGTTGCACAAGGCCTTAACACTGAAGCTTTCTTT. This encodes CSVAQGLNTEAFF. The variable domain in full, completed from reference TRBV29-1 and TRBJ1-1, reads SAVISQKPSRDICQRGTSLTIQCQVDSQVTMMFWYRQQPGQSLTLIATANQGSEATYESGFVIDKFPISRPNLTFSTLTVSNMSPEDSSIYLCSVAQGLNTEAFFGQGTRLTVV.

The gene calls are TRBV30 and TRBJ2-5; the D is unclear. Germline values: CDR1 GTSNPN, CDR2 SVGIG (reference sequence). The CDR3 contains 14 residues. Trimming removed 3 bases at V and 2 bases at J, with 13 bases between. This chain's CDR3 is CAWRAGWSQETQYF. Written as DNA, the CDR3 is TGTGCCTGGAGGGCCGGCTGGTCACAAGAGACCCAGTACTTC.

The gene calls are TRBV30 and TRBJ1-2; D is uncertain. Germline V gene sequence: CDR1 GTSNPN, CDR2 SVGIG (reference sequence). This CDR3 is built from 13 residues. The ends were cut back, 0 bases at V and 1 base at J, with 6 bases in the middle. The CDR3 DNA sequence: TGTGCCTGGAGTGTAGGGAATAACTATGGCTACACCTTC. This translates into CAWSVGNNYGYTF.

This chain connects TRBV7-8 to TRBJ2-7, with 12 bases fitting TRBD2. The CDR3 has 18 amino acids. Germline V gene sequence: CDR1 SGHVS, CDR2 FQNEAQ. Germline trimming cut 0 bases from V and 1 base from J; bases unmatched to any gene: 7. CDR3: CASSLARLAGGGSYEQYF. CDR3 in DNA: TGTGCCAGCAGCTTAGCGCGTCTAGCGGGAGGGGGTTCCTACGAGCAGTACTTC.